A single sample is the source of the 20 T cell receptor beta chains below, sequenced in a study of siplizumab effects on memory and regulatory T cells. Measured with immunoSEQ multiplex PCR; TCRdb has only the in-frame clones, and not every one. The table records 110,000 or so clones, 92% of them present only once. What was sequenced was Tregs sorted from blood. The receptors stem from a human donor in good health.

J is TRBJ2-2 and V is TRBV11-2; tentatively, D is TRBD2 (6 bases). CDR1 is SGHAT, CDR2 FQNNGV, per germline. Trimming removed 1 base at V and 0 bases at J, with 12 bases between. This CDR3 comprises 17 residues. The CDR3 DNA sequence: TGTGCCAGCAGCTTAGGTGTGCGGGGCTCGAACACCGGGGAGCTGTTTTTT. It encodes CASSLGVRGSNTGELFF.

J is TRBJ1-1 and V is TRBV18; 8 nucleotides align to TRBD1. V lost 5 bases and J lost 8; bases outside the gene matches: 10. Per germline, CDR1 KGHSH and CDR2 LQKENI. The CDR3 loop spans 14 amino acids. The CDR3 reads CASSLQGDLGEAFF. CDR3 nucleotide sequence: TGTGCCAGCTCATTACAGGGGGACTTGGGGGAAGCTTTCTTT.

The rearrangement links TRBV6-1 to TRBJ1-2; TRBD1 is a possible D gene (6 bases). This CDR3 is 11 amino acids long. The ends were cut back, 7 bases at V and 7 bases at J, with 10 bases in the middle. Germline V gene data show CDR1 as MNHNS and CDR2 as SASEGT. The CDR3 DNA sequence: TGTGCCAGCAAGGCAGGGGTTGGCTACACCTTC. It specifies CASKAGVGYTF.

The chain links TRBV6-5 to TRBJ1-1; D is undetermined. Germline V gene sequence: CDR1 MNHEY, CDR2 SVGAGI. The germline V and J ends were trimmed by 1 base and 7 bases, with 10 bases remaining between them. CDR3 length: 13 amino acids. CDR3 sequence: CASSYFRHFEAFF. The DNA for the CDR3 is TGTGCCAGCAGTTACTTTAGACACTTTGAAGCTTTCTTT.

J is TRBJ2-1 and V is TRBV11-3, with D uncertain. Trimming took 5 bases from V and 9 from J, leaving 14 bases between them. CDR3 length: 13 residues. CDR1 SGHNT and CDR2 YENEEA come from the germline V gene. CDR3: CASSPPLRSEQFF. The CDR3 DNA follows: TGTGCCAGCAGCCCTCCCCTCCGGAGTGAGCAGTTCTTC. Together with reference TRBV11-3 and TRBJ2-1, the CDR3 gives the full variable domain: EAGVVQSPRYKIIEKKQPVAFWCNPISGHNTLYWYLQNLGQGPELLIRYENEEAVDDSQLPKDRFSAERLKGVDSTLKIQPAELGDSAVYLCASSPPLRSEQFFGPGTRLTVL.

The chain is built from TRBV6-1 and TRBJ2-1; D remains unclear. Trimming pared 5 bases from V and 7 bases from J, leaving 15 bases between. CDR1 and CDR2 (germline): MNHNS, SASEGT. The length of the CDR3 is 14 residues. CDR3 coding DNA: TGTGCCAGCAGTATTGAAATAGGGTCAAATGAGCAGTTCTTC. It translates to CASSIEIGSNEQFF.

The chain has TRBV7-2 and TRBJ2-5; 10 nucleotides line up with TRBD2. The CDR3 is 16 residues long. The V segment lost 1 base and the J segment 1 base; nucleotides outside the gene matches: 3. CDR1 is SGHTA and CDR2 is FQGNSA in the germline V gene. CDR3 coding DNA: TGTGCCAGCAGCTTAGATGGACTAGCGGTCCAAGAGACCCAGTACTTC. Its translation is CASSLDGLAVQETQYF.

The chain recombines TRBV11-2 with TRBJ1-1; TRBD1 matches at 7 bases. V gave up 5 bases and J gave up 7 bases; unmatched junction bases: 4. CDR3 length equals 12 residues. Germline CDR1 SGHAT, CDR2 FQNNGV. This CDR3 reads CASSRDRVEAFF. CDR3 DNA: TGTGCCAGCAGCCGTGACAGGGTTGAAGCTTTCTTT. The variable domain in full, with the rest retrieved from reference TRBV11-2 and TRBJ1-1, is EAGVAQSPRYKIIEKRQSVAFWCNPISGHATLYWYQQILGQGPKLLIQFQNNGVVDDSQLPKDRFSAERLKGVDSTLKIQPAKLEDSAVYLCASSRDRVEAFFGQGTRLTVV.

The chain employs TRBV19 and TRBJ2-3, with D possibly being TRBD2 (5 bases). The CDR3 extends over 14 amino acids. Trimming took off 4 bases at V and 2 bases at J, with 10 bases between the two ends. The germline V gene encodes CDR1 LNHDA and CDR2 SQIVND (reference sequence). CDR3 sequence reads: CASSTGFLTDTQYF. The CDR3 region has the DNA TGTGCCAGTAGTACGGGGTTCCTCACAGATACGCAGTATTTT.

This clone was observed a few times. The J gene is TRBJ1-1, the V gene TRBV2; TRBD1 might be the D (5 bases). In germline, CDR1 is SNHLY, CDR2 FYNNEI. The CDR3 loop spans 13 amino acids. V lost 5 bases and J lost 1, with 8 bases in between. The CDR3 here is CASSTTGNTEAFF. The CDR3 DNA sequence: TGTGCCAGCAGTACAACAGGGAACACTGAAGCTTTCTTT.

The chain is built from TRBV11-1 and TRBJ2-1; 10 bases agree with TRBD2. After removal of 5 bases from V and 4 bases from J, the junction contained 5 bases not matched to a gene. CDR1 and CDR2 (germline): SGHAT, FQDESV (reference sequence). CDR3 length equals 15 residues. As DNA, the CDR3 is TGTGCCAGCAGCGCTGGACTAGCGGCGTACAATGAGCAGTTCTTC. It is translated as CASSAGLAAYNEQFF.

This chain uses TRBV5-4 with TRBJ2-5, with TRBD2 matching 7 bases. J lost 5 bases, V lost 3 bases, and 7 bases had no gene match. This CDR3 has 14 residues. Germline V CDR1 and CDR2: SGHNT, YYREEE (reference sequence). In DNA, the CDR3 is TGTGCCAGCAGCTCCGGACTAGAGGGGGAGACCCAGTACTTC. This encodes CASSSGLEGETQYF.

This clone appeared once. The chain links TRBV9 to TRBJ2-2, with D uncertain. Germline CDR1 and CDR2: SGDLS and YYNGEE. The CDR3 totals 15 residues. The ends were cut back, 4 bases at V and 5 bases at J, with 15 bases in the middle. The DNA of the CDR3 is TGTGCCAGCAGCCCGAAGATTTTAGAGACCGGGGAGCTGTTTTTT. It yields the protein CASSPKILETGELFF.

The gene calls are TRBV2 and TRBJ2-3; D may correspond to TRBD1 or TRBD2 (7 bases each). In germline, CDR1 is SNHLY, CDR2 FYNNEI. Trimming stripped 6 bases from V and 6 bases from J, with 19 bases between. The CDR3 contains 15 residues. The DNA for the CDR3 is TGTGCCAGCAGACTCCTCCAGGGGGGGAGGGATACGCAGTATTTT. This translates into CASRLLQGGRDTQYF.

The gene calls are TRBV19 and TRBJ1-3; TRBD1 might be the D (6 bases). CDR3 size: 15 residues. Germline V gene lookup returns CDR1 LNHDA and CDR2 SQIVND (reference sequence). Trimming shortened V by 5 bases and J by 1 base, and 12 bases separated the two germline ends. CDR3 in DNA: TGTGCCAGTAGTGCAGGGGACTTTTCTGGAAACACCATATATTTT. Translating gives CASSAGDFSGNTIYF.

The chain combines TRBV7-9 with TRBJ2-1; 7 nucleotides align to TRBD2. The V gene end was trimmed by 6 bases and the J gene end by 6 bases; junction bases not matched to a gene: 8. CDR1 SEHNR and CDR2 FQNEAQ come from the germline V gene (reference sequence). The CDR3 covers 14 residues. This CDR3 reads CASSSGTKANEQFF. CDR3 nucleotide sequence: TGTGCCAGCAGTTCCGGGACTAAAGCCAATGAGCAGTTCTTC.

The chain has TRBV7-3 and TRBJ2-1; maybe TRBD2 (5 bases). Germline V gene lookup returns CDR1 SGHTA and CDR2 FQGTGA. V gave up 5 bases and J gave up 0 bases, with 11 bases separating them. The CDR3 runs to 15 residues. The CDR3 DNA reads TGTGCCAGCAGCCAAACGGGGTTCTCCTACAATGAGCAGTTCTTC. This translates into CASSQTGFSYNEQFF.

The chain employs TRBV5-5 and TRBJ1-5; D uncertain. Germline CDR1 is SGHKS and CDR2 is YYEKEE (reference sequence). This CDR3 contains 13 residues. Trimming took off 2 bases at V and 1 base at J, with 4 bases between the two ends. CDR3 DNA: TGTGCCAGCAGCTTTCGCAGCAATCAGCCCCAGCATTTT. Translating it yields CASSFRSNQPQHF.

The chain employs TRBV6-4 and TRBJ2-1, with 10 positions matching TRBD2. The CDR3 extends over 15 amino acids. The trim removed 8 bases at V and 5 bases at J, leaving 9 bases unmatched. CDR1 is MRHNA and CDR2 is SNTAGT in the germline V gene. CDR3 DNA sequence: TGTGCCAGCTCCGGAGCGGGAGGGCCCCACAATGAGCAGTTCTTC. Its protein is CASSGAGGPHNEQFF.

The J gene is TRBJ1-3, the V gene TRBV6-1, with D uncertain. Trimming took off 7 bases at V and 2 bases at J, with 3 bases between the two ends. The CDR3 length is 11 residues. The germline CDR1 and CDR2 sequences are MNHNS and SASEGT. In DNA, the CDR3 is TGTGCCAGCAATCCTGGAAACACCATATATTTT. Translated, it gives CASNPGNTIYF.